Following are 28 T cell receptor beta chains from one sample sequenced in a study of blood T cell repertoires in COVID-19. Sequencing used immunoSEQ multiplex PCR; TCRdb keeps in-frame clones, though not all of them. This table holds approximately 100,000 clones, roughly 80% found once. Material: peripheral blood. Receptor source: a woman aged 55-75 years with acute or convalescent COVID-19.

This clone was seen once. The chain uses TRBV2 and TRBJ1-1, with D unclear. The CDR3 length is 11 residues. Germline V gene sequence: CDR1 SNHLY, CDR2 FYNNEI. V lost 7 bases and J lost 11, with 14 bases in between. CDR3 in DNA: TGTGCCAGCACGACGGGAGGTAGGGCTTTCTTT. Amino acid sequence: CASTTGGRAFF.

In nucleotides, the CDR3 is TGTGCCAGCAGCCAACTACCCGACTCTTACGAGCAGTACTTC. This codes for CASSQLPDSYEQYF. J is TRBJ2-7 and V is TRBV3-1 (or the pseudogene TRBV3-2); D gene ambiguous. This CDR3 is built from 14 residues. With 2 bases removed from V and 4 bases from J, the gap between germline ends came to 12 bases. The germline V gene has CDR1 LGHDT and CDR2 YNNKEL (reference sequence).

J is TRBJ1-4 and V is TRBV4-2, with D hard to call. This CDR3 has 15 amino acids. The V end was cut by 4 bases, the J end by 5 bases, with 14 bases between. CDR1 is LGHNA and CDR2 is YNFKEQ in the germline V gene. The CDR3 coding sequence is TGTGCCAGCAGCCCCCGTGGCAGTCAAAATGAAAAACTGTTTTTT. Protein: CASSPRGSQNEKLFF.

V and J are TRBV30 and TRBJ2-1; TRBD1 is a possible D gene (5 bases). This CDR3 is built from 14 residues. Between the trimmed V and J ends, which lost 2 bases and 4 bases, there was a span of 12 bases. CDR1 GTSNPN and CDR2 SVGIG come from the germline V gene (reference sequence). The CDR3 nucleotides are TGTGCCTGGAGTTCAAAAAGGGGATACAATGAGCAGTTCTTC. Translating it yields CAWSSKRGYNEQFF.

The chain recombines TRBV30 with TRBJ1-5; 7 bases are shared with TRBD1. The V gene's germline CDR1 is GTSNPN and CDR2 SVGIG (reference sequence). V trimming: 3 bases; J trimming: 0 bases; junction bases outside the gene matches: 2. There are 14 residues in the CDR3. The CDR3 DNA reads as TGTGCCTGGAGCCGGGACAGTAGCAATCAGCCCCAGCATTTT. It encodes CAWSRDSSNQPQHF.

V and J are TRBV12-3 or TRBV12-4 and TRBJ1-4; no clear D. Trimming shortened V by 6 bases and J by 6 bases, and 5 bases separated the two germline ends. CDR3 length: 11 residues. The CDR3 DNA reads as TGTGCCAGCAGCTCGTATGAAAAACTGTTTTTT. Translation: CASSSYEKLFF.

The chain combines TRBV2 with TRBJ2-1; 9 bases are a match to TRBD2. The J segment lost 4 bases and the V segment lost 4 bases, leaving 5 bases of the junction unmatched. From germline, CDR1 is SNHLY and CDR2 FYNNEI. This CDR3 is built from 15 residues. CDR3 in DNA: TGTGCCAGCAGTGGAACTAGCGGGCGATACAATGAGCAGTTCTTC. Protein: CASSGTSGRYNEQFF.

The chain has TRBV5-6 and TRBJ1-2; D call uncertain. The CDR3 totals 13 residues. V lost 6 bases and J 8 bases, leaving 17 bases between the germline ends. CDR1 SGHDT and CDR2 YYEEEE come from the germline V gene. CDR3 loop: CASTLGGFLGYTF. The CDR3 nucleotides read TGTGCCAGCACCCTGGGAGGTTTTTTGGGCTACACCTTC.

The rearrangement uses TRBV10-3 and TRBJ1-2; 7 positions agree with TRBD1. Trimming took 7 bases from V and 4 from J; bases not matched to a gene: 9. Germline assignment: CDR1 ENHRY and CDR2 SYGVKD. The CDR3 length is 14 residues. The DNA of the CDR3 is TGTGCCATCACCCCAGGGGGTGGCGGCTATGGCTACACCTTC. Amino acids: CAITPGGGGYGYTF.

This clone was observed once. The chain uses TRBV6-2 or TRBV6-3 and TRBJ1-2; tentatively, D is TRBD1 (6 bases). CDR1 is MNHEY, CDR2 SVGEGT, per germline. The CDR3 is 12 residues long. Trimming took 6 bases from V and 6 from J, leaving 11 bases between them. The CDR3 protein is CASSWTVNGYTF. CDR3 DNA sequence: TGTGCCAGCAGCTGGACAGTAAATGGCTACACCTTC.

The V gene is TRBV6-2 or TRBV6-3, the J gene TRBJ1-2, with TRBD1 matching 10 bases. Trimming removed 5 bases from V and 6 bases from J; junction bases left unmatched: 3. The germline V gene encodes CDR1 MNHEY and CDR2 SVGEGT. This CDR3 comprises 13 residues. CDR3 amino acids: CASSQTGGNGYTF. The CDR3 bases are TGTGCCAGCAGTCAGACAGGGGGCAATGGCTACACCTTC.

A remark on this clone: A read error may account for a junction end that differs from germline. V gene TRBV7-9 combines with J gene TRBJ1-5; D unclear. Germline V CDR1 and CDR2: SEHNR, FQNEAQ (reference sequence). The CDR3 length is 16 residues. The CDR3 nucleotides are TGTGTCAGCAGCCTAGGACTCAATTCGGGCAATCAGCCCCAGCATTTT. It is translated as CVSSLGLNSGNQPQHF. Complete variable domain (other parts from reference TRBV7-9 and TRBJ1-5): DTGVSQNPRHKITKRGQNVTFRCDPISEHNRLYWYRQTLGQGPEFLTYFQNEAQLEKSRLLSDRFSAERPKGSFSTLEIQRTEQGDSAMYLCVSSLGLNSGNQPQHFGDGTRLSIL.

The chain couples TRBV28 to TRBJ1-2; D is perhaps TRBD1 (5 bases). Looked up from germline, CDR1 is MDHEN and CDR2 is SYDVKM. The CDR3 spans 14 residues. Deletions cut 5 bases from V and 8 bases from J, with 18 bases between. Written as DNA, the CDR3 is TGTGCCAGCAGTCCCACCTCAGGGTTTCGGGGCTACACCTTC. This codes for CASSPTSGFRGYTF.

CDR3 in DNA: TGTGCCATCAGTGAGGTCACTCCCAATGAGCAGTTCTTC. Protein: CAISEVTPNEQFF. J is TRBJ2-1 and V is TRBV10-3, with no clear D. The CDR3 is made up of 13 amino acids. The germline gives CDR1 ENHRY, CDR2 SYGVKD. Deletions cut 2 bases from V and 6 bases from J, with 8 bases between.

The CDR3 spells CASSLELAGSPGANVLTF. The CDR3 DNA is TGCGCCAGCAGCTTGGAGCTAGCGGGTTCCCCTGGGGCCAACGTCCTGACTTTC. The V and J genes are TRBV5-1 and TRBJ2-6; 8 bases match TRBD2. This CDR3 is built from 18 residues. The germline V gene encodes CDR1 SGHRS and CDR2 YFSETQ. Losses at the gene ends were 0 bases for V and 2 bases for J; bases not matched to a gene: 7.

Concerning this clone: One end of the junction fails to match germline, which may point to a read error. J is TRBJ2-1 and V is TRBV7-9; TRBD2 aligns across 9 bases. CDR1 and CDR2 from the germline V gene are SEHNR and FQNEAQ (reference sequence). The CDR3 is 15 amino acids. The CDR3 sequence: CASSVAGAQGNEQFF. The CDR3 DNA is TGTGCCAGCAGCGTAGCGGGGGCTCAGGGCAATGAGCAGTTCTTC. The whole variable domain, filled in from reference TRBV7-9 and TRBJ2-1, reads DTGVSQNPRHKITKRGQNVTFRCDPISEHNRLYWYRQTLGQGPEFLTYFQNEAQLEKSRLLSDRFSAERPKGSFSTLEIQRTEQGDSAMYLCASSVAGAQGNEQFFGPGTRLTVL.

The chain is built from TRBV7-9 and TRBJ1-2; 7 bases align to TRBD1. After removal of 5 bases from V and 2 bases from J, the junction contained 5 bases not matched to a gene. Germline-derived CDR1 and CDR2 are SEHNR and FQNEAQ (reference sequence). The length of the CDR3 is 14 residues. The CDR3 nucleotides read TGTGCCAGCAGCGACGCGACAGGGAACTATGGCTACACCTTC. This sequence encodes CASSDATGNYGYTF.

This sequence joins TRBV11-3 and TRBJ1-6; 7 positions match TRBD1. The CDR3 contains 18 residues. Trimming cost V 1 base and J 7 bases; bases outside gene matches: 13. Per the germline V gene, CDR1 is SGHNT and CDR2 is YENEEA. The CDR3 DNA is TGTGCCAGCAGCTTAGTGGGTCAAAACGCACAGGGGAATTCACCCCTCCACTTT. It yields the protein CASSLVGQNAQGNSPLHF.

The chain uses TRBV11-2 and TRBJ2-5; 8 bases match TRBD2. Germline trimming cut 2 bases from V and 5 bases from J; bases unmatched to any gene: 10. Per germline, CDR1 SGHAT and CDR2 FQNNGV. The CDR3 consists of 16 residues. The CDR3 DNA reads as TGTGCCAGCAGCTTAATCAGCGGGGGAACAATGGAGACCCAGTACTTC. Translated: CASSLISGGTMETQYF.

The chain employs TRBV24-1 and TRBJ2-1; TRBD2 matches 9 bases. Germline CDR1 is KGHDR and CDR2 is SFDVKD. The CDR3 is 15 residues long. The V gene end was trimmed by 3 bases and the J gene end by 8 bases; junction bases not matched to a gene: 7. The CDR3 reads CATSDTRGGGHEQFF. DNA of the CDR3: TGTGCCACCAGTGATACGCGGGGGGGTGGGCATGAGCAGTTCTTC.

The chain combines TRBV15 with TRBJ2-5, with D possibly being TRBD1 (6 bases). This CDR3 has 17 residues. V lost 0 bases and J lost 4, with 18 bases in between. Germline assignment: CDR1 LNHNV and CDR2 YYDKDF (reference sequence). This CDR3 reads CATSRDVGAGGRETQYF. For the CDR3, the DNA is TGTGCCACCAGCAGAGATGTGGGGGCTGGGGGCCGAGAGACCCAGTACTTC.

The V gene is TRBV5-1, the J gene TRBJ2-3; perhaps TRBD1 as D (6 bases). V dropped 4 bases and J dropped 1 base, with 16 bases sitting between them. CDR3 length: 16 residues. The V gene's germline CDR1 is SGHRS and CDR2 YFSETQ. This CDR3 is CASSTTVGAGTDTQYF. CDR3 DNA: TGCGCCAGCAGCACCACGGTGGGGGCGGGCACAGATACGCAGTATTTT.

The chain links TRBV2 to TRBJ1-1; 9 bases match TRBD1. Losses at the gene ends were 5 bases for V and 3 bases for J; bases not matched to a gene: 1. Germline V lookup: CDR1 SNHLY, CDR2 FYNNEI. The CDR3 has 13 amino acids. The CDR3 protein is CASSRDRDTEAFF. The CDR3 nucleotides read TGTGCCAGCAGTCGGGACAGGGACACTGAAGCTTTCTTT.

The V and J genes are TRBV5-1 and TRBJ1-4, with a weak D call TRBD1 (6 bases). Per germline, CDR1 SGHRS and CDR2 YFSETQ. There are 15 residues in the CDR3. V lost 4 bases, J lost 6 bases, and 16 bases lay in between. As DNA, the CDR3 is TGCGCCAGCAGCCTCGGTCAGGGGAATTATGAAAAACTGTTTTTT. Translation gives CASSLGQGNYEKLFF.

Notes on this clone: Other DNA variants within this sample encode the same CDR3. The chain carries TRBV30 and TRBJ2-7; unclear D gene. The CDR3 is 12 amino acids. From germline, CDR1 is GTSNPN and CDR2 SVGIG (reference sequence). Trimming shortened V by 0 bases and J by 4 bases, and 7 bases separated the two germline ends. The CDR3 coding sequence is TGTGCCTGGAGTGTAAGCAGGTACGAGCAGTACTTC. Translation gives CAWSVSRYEQYF.

This sequence joins TRBV11-3 and TRBJ2-2; tentatively, D is TRBD2 (6 bases). Trimming cost V 1 base and J 4 bases, with 10 bases left between them. The CDR3 covers 15 residues. CDR1 and CDR2 (germline): SGHNT, YENEEA. The CDR3 DNA reads TGTGCCAGCAGCTTAGGTCTGGGGGGCACCGGGGAGCTGTTTTTT. The encoded protein is CASSLGLGGTGELFF. Based on the CDR3 plus reference TRBV11-3 and TRBJ2-2, the full variable domain is EAGVVQSPRYKIIEKKQPVAFWCNPISGHNTLYWYLQNLGQGPELLIRYENEEAVDDSQLPKDRFSAERLKGVDSTLKIQPAELGDSAVYLCASSLGLGGTGELFFGEGSRLTVL.

The chain links TRBV5-6 to TRBJ2-3; 9 nucleotides match TRBD2. V lost 3 bases, J lost 4 bases, and 3 bases stayed unmatched. CDR3 length equals 14 residues. Germline CDR1 SGHDT, CDR2 YYEEEE. CDR3 coding DNA: TGTGCCAGCAGCTCGGCGGGGGGGGCAGATACGCAGTATTTT. Protein: CASSSAGGADTQYF.

The chain links TRBV4-2 to TRBJ1-1, with D uncertain. In germline, CDR1 is LGHNA, CDR2 YNFKEQ. The CDR3 spans 16 residues. Trimming took 4 bases from V and 1 from J, leaving 16 bases between them. The CDR3 region has the DNA TGTGCCAGCAGCCCAAGCGGCGGTAGGGCGAACACTGAAGCTTTCTTT. Translating gives CASSPSGGRANTEAFF.